The rows below give T cell receptor beta chains drawn from one sample of a study of T cell responses to AZD1222 COVID-19 vaccine. Clones were read by immunoSEQ multiplex PCR, and TCRdb kept only the in-frame ones, dropping some. Found here are about 160,000 clones, around 90% of them singletons; the top ten hold around 4.6%. The material sequenced was peripheral blood, taken on day 0 of MenACWY control vaccination. The receptors originated from an adult in good health. Both conserved end residues are part of each CDR3. A D gene is named only where the DNA matches it firmly. Size is stated for part of the rows, as once, few or many counts, or as a class when the clone is expanded.

J gene,V gene,clone size,D gene,CDR3 DNA,CDR3 protein
TRBJ2-3,TRBV6-1,.,TRBD2,TGTGCCAGCAGTGAATTTAGGACTAGCGGGACCCGCACAGATACGCAGTATTTT,CASSEFRTSGTRTDTQYF
TRBJ2-1,TRBV27,.,TRBD1,TGTGCCAGCATCTCCATTGGCGGGACAGGGTACTACAATGAGCAGTTCTTC,CASISIGGTGYYNEQFF
TRBJ1-2,TRBV2,.,.,TGTGCCAGCAGCGCCTGGGAACAGGGAGGGGATGGCTACACCTTC,CASSAWEQGGDGYTF
TRBJ2-7,TRBV6-1,once,.,TGTGCCAGCAGTGAGGTGAACGAGCAGTACTTC,CASSEVNEQYF
TRBJ2-7,TRBV6-5,once,.,TGTGCCAGCAGTTACTCACAGGGCCCCTACGAGCAGTACTTC,CASSYSQGPYEQYF
TRBJ1-2,TRBV14,.,.,TGTGCCAGCAGCCAAGAGGTCAGGGGATATGGCTACACCTTC,CASSQEVRGYGYTF
TRBJ2-1,TRBV7-2,.,.,TGTGCCAGCAGCTTATTGGGAGGTAGCTACAATGAGCAGTTCTTC,CASSLLGGSYNEQFF
TRBJ1-5,TRBV28,.,.,TGTGCCAGCAGTTTATATGAGCAGCCCCAGCATTTT,CASSLYEQPQHF
TRBJ2-6,TRBV27,.,.,TGTGCCAGCAGTTTAACGGCGATCTCTGGGGCCAACGTCCTGACTTTC,CASSLTAISGANVLTF
TRBJ2-7,TRBV5-6,.,TRBD1,TGTGCCAGCAGCAGGACAGGGGACGAGCAGTACTTC,CASSRTGDEQYF
TRBJ1-1,TRBV24-1,.,.,TGTGCCACCAGGGCAGGGAATTGGAACACTGAAGCTTTCTTT,CATRAGNWNTEAFF
TRBJ2-5,TRBV5-1,.,TRBD2,TGCGCCAGCAGCTCAGACGGGACTAGCGGCCAAGAGACCCAGTACTTC,CASSSDGTSGQETQYF
TRBJ1-1,TRBV19,.,.,TGTGCCAGTAGTACTACAGCTCTGAACACTGAAGCTTTCTTT,CASSTTALNTEAFF
TRBJ2-2,TRBV4-2,once,.,TGTGCCAGCAGCCACCGCCGGGAGAGCGGGGAGCTGTTTTTT,CASSHRRESGELFF